The 14 T cell receptor beta chains presented below share a single source sample, sequenced in a study of T cell responses to AZD1222 COVID-19 vaccine. Data came from immunoSEQ multiplex PCR; TCRdb stores just in-frame clones and leaves some out. The data contain about 140,000 clones, about 89% of them singletons. The sample was peripheral blood, taken on day 0 of AZD1222 vaccination. These receptors were collected from an adult in good health.

The rearrangement uses TRBV9 and TRBJ2-2; 16 positions agree with TRBD2. The CDR3 sequence is 19 residues long. V trimming: 4 bases; J trimming: 0 bases; junction bases outside the gene matches: 6. Germline-derived CDR1 and CDR2 are SGDLS and YYNGEE. CDR3 in DNA: TGTGCCAGCAGCCCCGAAGGGACTAGCGGGGGGGCGAACACCGGGGAGCTGTTTTTT. The encoded protein is CASSPEGTSGGANTGELFF.

V gene TRBV5-1 combines with J gene TRBJ2-7; D is unclear. Germline V gene lookup returns CDR1 SGHRS and CDR2 YFSETQ. The V end was cut by 9 bases, the J end by 4 bases, with 17 bases between. CDR3 length: 13 amino acids. This CDR3 is CATAYSPSYEQYF. CDR3 DNA: TGCGCCACCGCGTACAGTCCCTCATACGAGCAGTACTTC.

The chain is built from TRBV11-2 and TRBJ2-7; no clear D. Germline-derived CDR1 and CDR2 are SGHAT and FQNNGV. CDR3 length equals 13 residues. Trimming pared 1 base from V and 10 bases from J, leaving 14 bases between. CDR3 region: CASSLGRGVTQYF. CDR3 bases: TGTGCCAGCAGCTTAGGTCGAGGAGTGACTCAGTACTTC.

V gene TRBV28 combines with J gene TRBJ2-1; D gene unclear. This CDR3 region has 11 residues. Trimming stripped 4 bases from V and 10 bases from J, with 8 bases between. Germline V gene data show CDR1 as MDHEN and CDR2 as SYDVKM. CDR3 in amino acids: CASSYSWEQFF. The CDR3 region has the DNA TGTGCCAGCAGTTATAGTTGGGAGCAGTTCTTC.

The chain couples TRBV28 to TRBJ1-4, with TRBD1 as a possible D gene (6 bases). Looked up from germline, CDR1 is MDHEN and CDR2 is SYDVKM. V gave up 5 bases and J gave up 0 bases, with 13 bases separating them. The CDR3 is made up of 16 amino acids. The CDR3 sequence: CASSPLQGPTNEKLFF. The CDR3 DNA follows: TGTGCCAGCAGTCCCCTACAGGGCCCAACTAATGAAAAACTGTTTTTT.

CDR3 residues: CASSDFASGANVLTF. The CDR3 DNA follows: TGTGCCAGCAGTGATTTTGCCTCTGGGGCCAACGTCCTGACTTTC. The gene calls are TRBV6-1 and TRBJ2-6; unclear D gene. The CDR3 loop spans 15 amino acids. CDR1 is MNHNS, CDR2 SASEGT, per germline. V lost 3 bases to trimming and J lost 0 bases, with 6 bases between them.

The rearrangement links TRBV7-9 to TRBJ2-2, with D hard to call. V lost 1 base, J lost 14 bases, and 5 bases lay in between. The CDR3 extends over 10 amino acids. Germline V CDR1 and CDR2: SEHNR, FQNEAQ (reference sequence). Here the CDR3 reads CASSLDHLFF. The CDR3 region has the DNA TGTGCCAGCAGCTTAGATCACCTGTTTTTT.

V and J are TRBV6-5 and TRBJ2-5; D remains ambiguous. Deletions cut 1 base from V and 4 bases from J, with 7 bases between. CDR1 is MNHEY and CDR2 is SVGAGI in the germline V gene. The CDR3 is 13 residues long. DNA for the CDR3: TGTGCCAGCAGTTACTGGGAAGGAGAGACCCAGTACTTC. Translation: CASSYWEGETQYF.

The genes are TRBV28 and TRBJ2-5, with D uncertain. Germline assignment: CDR1 MDHEN and CDR2 SYDVKM. CDR3 length equals 10 residues. The CDR3 protein is CGVGRETQYF. For the CDR3, the DNA is TGTGGGGTCGGTCGAGAGACCCAGTACTTC.

In DNA form, the CDR3 reads TGCGCCAGCAGCCTACAGGGATCGGCGAATCAGCCCCAGCATTTT. This encodes CASSLQGSANQPQHF. The chain links TRBV4-1 to TRBJ1-5; a weak D match, TRBD1 (6 bases). Trimming removed 4 bases at V and 4 bases at J, with 14 bases between. The germline V gene has CDR1 MGHRA and CDR2 YSYEKL. There are 15 residues in the CDR3.

The chain links TRBV7-2 to TRBJ1-1; a weak D match, TRBD1 (6 bases). Germline-derived CDR1 and CDR2 are SGHTA and FQGNSA. The V gene lost 5 bases and the J gene lost 6 bases, with 16 bases spanning the gap. The length of the CDR3 is 14 residues. The CDR3 loop reads CASSPTPQGSEAFF. For the CDR3, the DNA is TGTGCCAGCAGCCCCACCCCACAGGGATCTGAAGCTTTCTTT.

This clone has more than one count but fewer than ten. The genes are TRBV25-1 and TRBJ1-3, with D uncertain. The CDR3 spans 11 residues. V was cut by 4 bases and J by 9 bases, with 7 bases left in between. In germline, CDR1 is MGHDK, CDR2 SYGVNS. The CDR3 bases are TGTGCCAGCAGTGCGGGAGGCACCATATATTTT. Its translation is CASSAGGTIYF.

In this sample, this clone turned up a few times. This chain uses TRBV2 with TRBJ1-4, with D unresolved. Germline loops: CDR1 SNHLY, CDR2 FYNNEI. The germline V and J ends were trimmed by 0 bases and 8 bases, with 13 bases remaining between them. CDR3 size: 15 residues. In DNA form, the CDR3 reads TGTGCCAGCAGTGAAGCGGAGGCTAGGTGGGAAAAACTGTTTTTT. Amino acid sequence: CASSEAEARWEKLFF. The full variable domain, in which reference TRBV2 and TRBJ1-4 provide the parts outside the CDR3, is EPEVTQTPSHQVTQMGQEVILRCVPISNHLYFYWYRQILGQKVEFLVSFYNNEISEKSEIFDDQFSVERPDGSNFTLKIRSTKLEDSAMYFCASSEAEARWEKLFFGSGTQLSVL.

CDR3 coding DNA: TGCAGCGGGATAAGACTGGGAGGGAAGGGGACTGAAGCTTTCTTT. This gives the protein CSGIRLGGKGTEAFF. The rearrangement links TRBV29-1 to TRBJ1-1, with D possibly being TRBD1 (5 bases). Trimming cost V 7 bases and J 5 bases, with 23 bases left between them. The V gene's germline CDR1 is SQVTM and CDR2 ANQGSEA. The CDR3 contains 15 residues.